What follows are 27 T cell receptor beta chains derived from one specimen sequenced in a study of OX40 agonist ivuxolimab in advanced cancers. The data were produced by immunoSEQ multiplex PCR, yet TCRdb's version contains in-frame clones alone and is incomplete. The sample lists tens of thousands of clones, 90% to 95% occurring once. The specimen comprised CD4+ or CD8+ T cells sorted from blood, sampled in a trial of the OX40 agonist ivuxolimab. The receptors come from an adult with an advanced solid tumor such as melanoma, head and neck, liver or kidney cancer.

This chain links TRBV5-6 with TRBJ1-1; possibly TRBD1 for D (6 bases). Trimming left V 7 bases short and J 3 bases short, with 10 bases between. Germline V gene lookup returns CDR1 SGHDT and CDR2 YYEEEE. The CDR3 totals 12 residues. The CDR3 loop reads CASGTGHTEAFF. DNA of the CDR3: TGTGCCAGCGGAACAGGGCACACTGAAGCTTTCTTT.

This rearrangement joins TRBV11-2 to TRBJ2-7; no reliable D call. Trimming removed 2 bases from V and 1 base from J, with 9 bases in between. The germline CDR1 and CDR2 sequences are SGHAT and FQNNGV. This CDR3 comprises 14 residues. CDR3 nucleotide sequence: TGTGCCAGCAGCTTAATGCAGAGTTCCTACGAGCAGTACTTC. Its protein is CASSLMQSSYEQYF.

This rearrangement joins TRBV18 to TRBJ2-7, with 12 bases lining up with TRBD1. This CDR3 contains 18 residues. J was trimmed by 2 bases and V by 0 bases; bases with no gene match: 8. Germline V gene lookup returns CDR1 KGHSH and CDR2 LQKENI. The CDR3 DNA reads TGTGCCAGCTCACCACCGGGGACAGGGGGCTATCAGACCTACGAGCAGTACTTC. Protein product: CASSPPGTGGYQTYEQYF. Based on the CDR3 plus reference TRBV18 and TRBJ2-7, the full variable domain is NAGVMQNPRHLVRRRGQEARLRCSPMKGHSHVYWYRQLPEEGLKFMVYLQKENIIDESGMPKERFSAEFPKEGPSILRIQQVVRGDSAAYFCASSPPGTGGYQTYEQYFGPGTRLTVT.

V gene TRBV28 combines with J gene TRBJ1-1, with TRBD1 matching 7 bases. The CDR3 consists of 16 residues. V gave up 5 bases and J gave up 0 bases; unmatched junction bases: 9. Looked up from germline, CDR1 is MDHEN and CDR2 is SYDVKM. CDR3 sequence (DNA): TGTGCCAGCAGTCCAGGGACAGCCGATATGAACACTGAAGCTTTCTTT. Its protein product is CASSPGTADMNTEAFF.

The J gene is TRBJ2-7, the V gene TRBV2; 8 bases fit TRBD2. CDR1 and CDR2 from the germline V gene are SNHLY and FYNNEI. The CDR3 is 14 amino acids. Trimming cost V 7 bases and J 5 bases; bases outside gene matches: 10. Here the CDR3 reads CASIPSGSINEQYF. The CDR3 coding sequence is TGTGCCAGCATCCCCAGCGGGAGTATCAACGAGCAGTACTTC.

DNA of the CDR3: TGTGCCAGCAGTTATATAAAACAGGGGATTTACGAGCAGTACTTC. Translated: CASSYIKQGIYEQYF. The gene calls are TRBV6-9 and TRBJ2-7; 7 positions agree with TRBD1. Germline CDR1 reads MNHGY; CDR2 reads SVAAGI. CDR3 length: 15 residues. V lost 2 bases to trimming and J lost 4 bases; unmatched junction nucleotides: 8.

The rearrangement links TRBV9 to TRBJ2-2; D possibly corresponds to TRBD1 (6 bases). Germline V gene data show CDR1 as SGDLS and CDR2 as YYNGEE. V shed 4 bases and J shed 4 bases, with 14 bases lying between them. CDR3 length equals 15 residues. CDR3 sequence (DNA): TGTGCCAGCAGCTTTACGGGACAACCCACCGGGGAGCTGTTTTTT. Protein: CASSFTGQPTGELFF.

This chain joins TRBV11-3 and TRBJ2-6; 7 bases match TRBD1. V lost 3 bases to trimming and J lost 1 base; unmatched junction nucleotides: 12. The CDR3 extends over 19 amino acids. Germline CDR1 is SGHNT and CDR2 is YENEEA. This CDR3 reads CASSLTGNAQLSGANVLTF. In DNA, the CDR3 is TGTGCCAGCAGCTTGACAGGGAACGCACAGTTGTCTGGGGCCAACGTCCTGACTTTC.

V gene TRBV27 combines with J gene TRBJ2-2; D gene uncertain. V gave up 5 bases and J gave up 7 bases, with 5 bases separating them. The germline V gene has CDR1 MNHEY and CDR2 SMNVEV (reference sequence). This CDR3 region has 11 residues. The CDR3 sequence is CASSPIGELFF. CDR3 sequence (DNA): TGTGCCAGCAGTCCTATCGGGGAGCTGTTTTTT.

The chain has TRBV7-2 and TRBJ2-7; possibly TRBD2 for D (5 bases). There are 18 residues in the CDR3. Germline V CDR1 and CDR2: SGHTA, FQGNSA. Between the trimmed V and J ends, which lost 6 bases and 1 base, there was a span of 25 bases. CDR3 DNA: TGTGCCAGCAGTGGAGACGGTAGAGAGGGCCAGAGATCCTACGAGCAGTACTTC. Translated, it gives CASSGDGREGQRSYEQYF.

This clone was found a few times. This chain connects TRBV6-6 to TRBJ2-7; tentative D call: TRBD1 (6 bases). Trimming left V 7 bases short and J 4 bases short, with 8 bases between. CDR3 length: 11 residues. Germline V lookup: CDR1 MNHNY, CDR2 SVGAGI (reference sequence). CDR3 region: CASTDSYEQYF. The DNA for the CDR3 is TGTGCCAGCACGGACAGTTACGAGCAGTACTTC.

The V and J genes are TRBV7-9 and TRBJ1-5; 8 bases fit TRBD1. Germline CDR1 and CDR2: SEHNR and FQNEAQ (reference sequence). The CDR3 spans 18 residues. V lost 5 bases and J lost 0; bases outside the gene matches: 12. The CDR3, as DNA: TGTGCCAGCAGCCGCCCCGGGACAGGAGAACCTAGCAATCAGCCCCAGCATTTT. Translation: CASSRPGTGEPSNQPQHF.

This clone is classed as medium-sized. The CDR3 DNA sequence: TGTGCCAGCAGTGTAACACTCAGCCAAGAGACCCAGTACTTC. Translating gives CASSVTLSQETQYF. J is TRBJ2-5 and V is TRBV27; D is undetermined. Deletions cut 5 bases from V and 1 base from J, with 11 bases between. This CDR3 is built from 14 residues. Germline V gene sequence: CDR1 MNHEY, CDR2 SMNVEV (reference sequence).

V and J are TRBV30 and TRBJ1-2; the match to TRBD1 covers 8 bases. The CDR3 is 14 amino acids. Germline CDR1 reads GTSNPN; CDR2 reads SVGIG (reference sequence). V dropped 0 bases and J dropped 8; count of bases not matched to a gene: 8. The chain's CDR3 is CAWSVDRGGSGYTF. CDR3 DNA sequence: TGTGCCTGGAGTGTTGACAGGGGAGGCAGCGGCTACACCTTC.

The CDR3 DNA is TGTGCCAGCAGCTCCGGACAGGGTGGGACTGAAGCTTTCTTT. Encoded protein: CASSSGQGGTEAFF. This chain uses TRBV11-2 with TRBJ1-1; 8 nucleotides align to TRBD1. The CDR3 consists of 14 residues. In germline, CDR1 is SGHAT, CDR2 FQNNGV. The ends lost 4 bases at V and 5 bases at J; junction bases unmatched: 6.

In nucleotides, the CDR3 is TGTGCCAGTGGGACAATATCCGGTTACAATCAGCCCCAGCATTTT. Translation: CASGTISGYNQPQHF. The rearrangement joins TRBV19 to TRBJ1-5; D might be TRBD1 (6 bases). Looked up from germline, CDR1 is LNHDA and CDR2 is SQIVND (reference sequence). V was shortened by 8 bases and J by 3 bases, with 17 bases between the two germline ends. The CDR3 contains 15 residues. The full variable domain, completed using reference TRBV19 and TRBJ1-5, is DGGITQSPKYLFRKEGQNVTLSCEQNLNHDAMYWYRQDPGQGLRLIYYSQIVNDFQKGDIAEGYSVSREKKESFPLTVTSAQKNPTAFYLCASGTISGYNQPQHFGDGTRLSIL.

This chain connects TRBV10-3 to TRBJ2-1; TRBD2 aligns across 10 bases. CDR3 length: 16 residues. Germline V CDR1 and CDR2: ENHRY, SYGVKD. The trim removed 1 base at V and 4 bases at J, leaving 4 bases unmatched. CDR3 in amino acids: CAISELASGSYNEQFF. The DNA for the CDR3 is TGTGCCATCAGTGAGTTGGCTAGCGGGAGTTACAATGAGCAGTTCTTC.

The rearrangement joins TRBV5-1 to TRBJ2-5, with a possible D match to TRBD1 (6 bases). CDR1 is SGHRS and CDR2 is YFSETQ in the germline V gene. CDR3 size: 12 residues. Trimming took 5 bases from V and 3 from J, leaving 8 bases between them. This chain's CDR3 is CASRAGEETQYF. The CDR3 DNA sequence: TGCGCCAGCAGGGCAGGGGAAGAGACCCAGTACTTC.

The DNA for the CDR3 is TGTGCCAGCAGCGTACTAGCGGGAGTACGGGAGCAGTTCTTC. Translation: CASSVLAGVREQFF. V and J are TRBV27 and TRBJ2-1; TRBD2 matches at 11 bases. The CDR3 consists of 14 residues. Germline V gene data show CDR1 as MNHEY and CDR2 as SMNVEV (reference sequence). J lost 10 bases, V lost 6 bases, and 8 bases had no gene match.

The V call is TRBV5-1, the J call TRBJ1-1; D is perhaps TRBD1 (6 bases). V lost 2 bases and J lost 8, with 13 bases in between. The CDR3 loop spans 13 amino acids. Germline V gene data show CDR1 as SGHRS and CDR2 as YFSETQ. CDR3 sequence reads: CASSLGGGGEAFF. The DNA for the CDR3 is TGCGCCAGCAGCTTAGGAGGGGGTGGCGAAGCTTTCTTT.

In nucleotides, the CDR3 is TGTGCCAGCAGTCCCGCGGGGGAGCTGTTTTTT. It yields the protein CASSPAGELFF. The rearrangement uses TRBV28 and TRBJ2-2; D ambiguous. CDR1 and CDR2 (germline): MDHEN, SYDVKM. The CDR3 is 11 residues long. The V and J ends lost 5 bases and 8 bases respectively, with 6 bases between them.

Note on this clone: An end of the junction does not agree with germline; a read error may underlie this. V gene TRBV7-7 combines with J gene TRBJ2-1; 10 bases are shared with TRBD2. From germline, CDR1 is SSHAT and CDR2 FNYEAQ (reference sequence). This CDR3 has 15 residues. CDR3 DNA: TGTGCTAGCAGCCCGGGACTAGCGATCATGAATGAGCAGTTCTTC. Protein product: CASSPGLAIMNEQFF.

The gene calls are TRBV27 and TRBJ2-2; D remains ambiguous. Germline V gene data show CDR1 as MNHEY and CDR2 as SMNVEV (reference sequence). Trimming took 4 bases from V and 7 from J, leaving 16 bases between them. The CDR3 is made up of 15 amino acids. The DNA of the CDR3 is TGTGCCAGCAGTTCCCTTGGCCTCAGAGGCGGGGAGCTGTTTTTT. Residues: CASSSLGLRGGELFF.

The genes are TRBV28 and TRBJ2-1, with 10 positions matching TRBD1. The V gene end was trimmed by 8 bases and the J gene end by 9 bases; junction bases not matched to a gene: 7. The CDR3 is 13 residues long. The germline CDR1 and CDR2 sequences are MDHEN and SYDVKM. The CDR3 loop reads CASRPTGGSEQFF. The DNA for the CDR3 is TGTGCCAGCCGACCGACAGGGGGCAGTGAGCAGTTCTTC.

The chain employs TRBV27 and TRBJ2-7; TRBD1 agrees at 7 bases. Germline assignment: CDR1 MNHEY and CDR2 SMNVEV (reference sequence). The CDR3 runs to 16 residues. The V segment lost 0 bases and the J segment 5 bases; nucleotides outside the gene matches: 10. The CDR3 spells CASSLSSTGLFHEQYF. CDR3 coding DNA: TGTGCCAGCAGTTTATCGTCGACAGGGCTCTTCCACGAGCAGTACTTC.

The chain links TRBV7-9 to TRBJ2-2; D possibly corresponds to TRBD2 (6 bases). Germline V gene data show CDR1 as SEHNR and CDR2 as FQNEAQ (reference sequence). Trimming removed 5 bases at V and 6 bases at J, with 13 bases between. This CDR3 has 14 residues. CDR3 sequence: CASSAGGSAGELFF. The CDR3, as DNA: TGTGCCAGCAGCGCAGGAGGGAGTGCCGGGGAGCTGTTTTTT.

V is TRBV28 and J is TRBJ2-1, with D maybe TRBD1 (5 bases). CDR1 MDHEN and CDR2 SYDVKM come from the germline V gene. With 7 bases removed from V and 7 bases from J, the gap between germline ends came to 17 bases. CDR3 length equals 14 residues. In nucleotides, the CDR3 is TGTGCCAGCACCCCTAGAACAAAGGGGAATGAGCAGTTCTTC. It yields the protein CASTPRTKGNEQFF.